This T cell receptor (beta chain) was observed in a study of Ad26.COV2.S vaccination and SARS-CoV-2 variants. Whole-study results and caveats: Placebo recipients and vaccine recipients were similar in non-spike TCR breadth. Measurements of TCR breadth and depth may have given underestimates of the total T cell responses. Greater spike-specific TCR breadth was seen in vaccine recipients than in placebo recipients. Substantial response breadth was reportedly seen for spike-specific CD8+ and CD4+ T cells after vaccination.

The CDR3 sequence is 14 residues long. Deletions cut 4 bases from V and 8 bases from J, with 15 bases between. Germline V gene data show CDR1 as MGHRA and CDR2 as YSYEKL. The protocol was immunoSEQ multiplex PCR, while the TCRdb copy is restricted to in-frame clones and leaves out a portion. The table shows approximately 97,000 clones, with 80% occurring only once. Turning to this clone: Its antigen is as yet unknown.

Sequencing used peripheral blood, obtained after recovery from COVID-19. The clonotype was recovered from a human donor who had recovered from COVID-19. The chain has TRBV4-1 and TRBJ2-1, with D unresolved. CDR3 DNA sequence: TGCGCCAGCAGCCGCGCGTCGGCTGACCATGAGCAGTTCTTC. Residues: CASSRASADHEQFF.